Below are 29 T cell receptor beta chains sequenced from a single sample in a study of cytotoxic CD8 clonotypes in ibrutinib-treated CLL. This table comes from immunoSEQ multiplex PCR, and its TCRdb copy is limited to in-frame clones, with some not included. Among 150,000 or so clones listed, about four fifths were seen once. Sequencing was performed on PBMCs, taken after 24 months of ibrutinib treatment. These TCRs come from a human donor with chronic lymphocytic leukemia.

The J gene is TRBJ1-1, the V gene TRBV9, with D perhaps TRBD1 (5 bases). V was cut by 0 bases and J by 4 bases, with 13 bases left in between. The CDR3 runs to 15 residues. CDR1 and CDR2 from the germline V gene are SGDLS and YYNGEE. The CDR3 sequence is CASSVGGRAVTEAFF. CDR3 nucleotide sequence: TGTGCCAGCAGCGTAGGGGGCAGGGCGGTCACTGAAGCTTTCTTT.

This chain links TRBV11-2 with TRBJ2-5; D unclear. CDR1 and CDR2 from the germline V gene are SGHAT and FQNNGV. Trimming cost V 7 bases and J 3 bases, with 21 bases left between them. This CDR3 spans 16 amino acids. CDR3 amino acids: CASTNPIPRRKETQYF. CDR3 coding DNA: TGTGCCAGCACCAACCCCATCCCACGCAGAAAAGAGACCCAGTACTTC.

This chain connects TRBV11-2 to TRBJ2-3; D possibly corresponds to TRBD2 (6 bases). The length of the CDR3 is 17 residues. In germline, CDR1 is SGHAT, CDR2 FQNNGV. V dropped 1 base and J dropped 0 bases, with 14 bases sitting between them. The CDR3 here is CASSLGVLSGSTDTQYF. The DNA for the CDR3 is TGTGCCAGCAGCTTAGGGGTGCTTAGCGGTAGCACAGATACGCAGTATTTT.

This rearrangement joins TRBV6-5 to TRBJ2-7; 8 nucleotides align to TRBD1. V trimming: 2 bases; J trimming: 1 base; junction bases outside the gene matches: 1. The CDR3 has 14 amino acids. Germline assignment: CDR1 MNHEY and CDR2 SVGAGI. CDR3 DNA: TGTGCCAGCAGTTACAACAGGGGGTCCTACGAGCAGTACTTC. Its protein is CASSYNRGSYEQYF.

The rearrangement uses TRBV5-1 and TRBJ2-1; TRBD1 matches at 9 bases. V lost 3 bases to trimming and J lost 0 bases; unmatched junction nucleotides: 1. CDR1 is SGHRS and CDR2 is YFSETQ in the germline V gene. This CDR3 region has 15 residues. The CDR3 DNA follows: TGCGCCAGCAGCTGGACAGGGGACTCCTACAATGAGCAGTTCTTC. Amino acid sequence: CASSWTGDSYNEQFF.

V is TRBV27 and J is TRBJ1-2; 8 bases agree with TRBD1. Germline values: CDR1 MNHEY, CDR2 SMNVEV (reference sequence). V trimming: 3 bases; J trimming: 1 base; junction bases outside the gene matches: 10. The CDR3 extends over 17 amino acids. CDR3 in amino acids: CASSFIGQGALNYGYTF. The CDR3, as DNA: TGTGCCAGCAGTTTTATAGGGCAGGGGGCCCTTAACTATGGCTACACCTTC.

The gene calls are TRBV5-4 and TRBJ1-4; D gene unclear. Germline V gives CDR1 SGHNT, CDR2 YYREEE (reference sequence). The CDR3 runs 14 residues. V lost 1 base to trimming and J lost 0 bases, with 4 bases between them. CDR3 DNA: TGTGCCAGCAGCTTGTATGCAACTAATGAAAAACTGTTTTTT. Amino acids: CASSLYATNEKLFF.

This chain joins TRBV19 and TRBJ2-7, with 8 bases aligning to TRBD1. V lost 4 bases to trimming and J lost 4 bases; unmatched junction nucleotides: 9. Germline CDR1 LNHDA, CDR2 SQIVND (reference sequence). This CDR3 is 15 amino acids long. The CDR3 region has the DNA TGTGCCAGTAGTACATTGACAGGGGCTCAATACGAGCAGTACTTC. Its translation is CASSTLTGAQYEQYF.

The CDR3 protein is CASSLRGSAYEQYF. Here the CDR3 DNA reads TGTGCCAGCAGCTTGCGAGGCAGCGCCTACGAGCAGTACTTC. The gene calls are TRBV7-9 and TRBJ2-7; D is undetermined. Between the trimmed V and J ends, which lost 3 bases and 2 bases, there was a span of 11 bases. Germline loops: CDR1 SEHNR, CDR2 FQNEAQ (reference sequence). The CDR3 loop spans 14 amino acids. The full variable domain, its missing parts supplied by reference TRBV7-9 and TRBJ2-7, is DTGVSQNPRHKITKRGQNVTFRCDPISEHNRLYWYRQTLGQGPEFLTYFQNEAQLEKSRLLSDRFSAERPKGSFSTLEIQRTEQGDSAMYLCASSLRGSAYEQYFGPGTRLTVT.

The V gene is TRBV28, the J gene TRBJ1-2; D may be TRBD1 (6 bases). CDR1 is MDHEN, CDR2 SYDVKM, per germline. The V end was cut by 5 bases, the J end by 6 bases, with 22 bases between. The CDR3 covers 16 residues. The CDR3 DNA is TGTGCCAGCAGTGGGCGCTCTCCAGGGGCGAAAGATGGCTACACCTTC. It yields the protein CASSGRSPGAKDGYTF.

This clone occurred once. This chain uses TRBV6-4 with TRBJ2-3; 10 bases align to TRBD2. The CDR3 runs 15 residues. J was trimmed by 3 bases and V by 4 bases; bases with no gene match: 4. From germline, CDR1 is MRHNA and CDR2 SNTAGT. In DNA form, the CDR3 reads TGTGCCAGCAGTGCCATAGCGGGAGGTACAGATACGCAGTATTTT. Its translation is CASSAIAGGTDTQYF.

The genes are TRBV6-6 and TRBJ1-2; the match to TRBD1 covers 9 bases. V lost 7 bases, J lost 7 bases, and 7 bases stayed unmatched. CDR3 size: 13 residues. Germline V CDR1 and CDR2: MNHNY, SVGAGI (reference sequence). CDR3 sequence reads: CASTSGTGSGYTF. The CDR3 DNA sequence: TGTGCCAGCACCTCCGGGACAGGGAGTGGCTACACCTTC.

DNA for the CDR3: TGTGCCGCGTCATCCTTCATCGGCAGTAACTATGGCTACACCTTC. Translated, it gives CAASSFIGSNYGYTF. The chain links TRBV7-9 to TRBJ1-2; D is undetermined. The V gene lost 11 bases and the J gene lost 1 base, with 20 bases spanning the gap. Germline V gene lookup returns CDR1 SEHNR and CDR2 FQNEAQ (reference sequence). This CDR3 is 15 amino acids long.

This clone has only one observation. The J gene is TRBJ1-5, the V gene TRBV5-1, with D possibly being TRBD1 (6 bases). CDR1 is SGHRS, CDR2 YFSETQ, per germline. This CDR3 spans 14 amino acids. V lost 5 bases to trimming and J lost 3 bases, with 12 bases between them. CDR3 coding DNA: TGCGCCAGCAGACGATCAGGGGCCAATCAGCCCCAGCATTTT. Protein product: CASRRSGANQPQHF.

The chain couples TRBV28 to TRBJ1-2, with no clear D. The V end was cut by 5 bases, the J end by 3 bases, with 10 bases between. There are 13 residues in the CDR3. Germline loops: CDR1 MDHEN, CDR2 SYDVKM. The CDR3 here is CASSPNSDYGYTF. As DNA, the CDR3 is TGTGCCAGCAGTCCAAACTCGGACTATGGCTACACCTTC.

This chain connects TRBV14 to TRBJ2-5; a weak D match, TRBD1 (7 bases). V lost 7 bases to trimming and J lost 4 bases, with 16 bases between them. Germline loops: CDR1 SGHDN, CDR2 FVKESK. The CDR3 contains 14 residues. CDR3 in DNA: TGTGCCAGCAAGGGGGCGGCGCGGGGAGAGACCCAGTACTTC. Amino acids: CASKGAARGETQYF.

The chain recombines TRBV7-2 with TRBJ2-5, with 7 bases that match TRBD2. Per the germline V gene, CDR1 is SGHTA and CDR2 is FQGNSA. This CDR3 is built from 16 residues. Germline trimming cut 3 bases from V and 5 bases from J; bases unmatched to any gene: 12. CDR3 sequence: CASSFQRTRRMETQYF. DNA for the CDR3: TGTGCCAGCAGCTTCCAGCGGACTAGAAGGATGGAGACCCAGTACTTC.

The chain uses TRBV30 and TRBJ1-1, with a weak D call TRBD1 (6 bases). CDR3 size: 12 residues. Trimming removed 4 bases from V and 4 bases from J, with 10 bases in between. The V gene's germline CDR1 is GTSNPN and CDR2 SVGIG (reference sequence). The CDR3 DNA reads TGTGCCTGGAAAGGAGGGGGCACTGAAGCTTTCTTT. Translation: CAWKGGGTEAFF.

This chain uses TRBV6-1 with TRBJ1-5; 7 nucleotides agree with TRBD1. The V gene end was trimmed by 5 bases and the J gene end by 3 bases; junction bases not matched to a gene: 7. Germline CDR1 is MNHNS and CDR2 is SASEGT. The CDR3 runs to 15 residues. CDR3 bases: TGTGCCAGCAGTAGGACAGGTTGGAACAATCAGCCCCAGCATTTT. Translation gives CASSRTGWNNQPQHF.

V is TRBV5-1 and J is TRBJ1-1; unclear D gene. The CDR3 has 13 residues. Germline V CDR1 and CDR2: SGHRS, YFSETQ. Between the trimmed V and J ends, which lost 4 bases and 1 base, there was a span of 8 bases. The CDR3 DNA reads as TGCGCCAGCAGCCCGGACGGGAACACTGAAGCTTTCTTT. It encodes CASSPDGNTEAFF.

This chain links TRBV6-1 with TRBJ1-2; D remains ambiguous. Germline V gene data show CDR1 as MNHNS and CDR2 as SASEGT. V was cut by 0 bases and J by 1 base, with 3 bases left in between. There are 13 residues in the CDR3. The CDR3: CASSEALNYGYTF. CDR3 DNA: TGTGCCAGCAGTGAAGCCCTTAACTATGGCTACACCTTC.

This clone has only one observation. The chain recombines TRBV19 with TRBJ2-1; D assignment may be TRBD1 or TRBD2 (5 bases each). CDR1 and CDR2 from the germline V gene are LNHDA and SQIVND (reference sequence). The CDR3 totals 13 residues. V lost 5 bases to trimming and J lost 4 bases, with 9 bases between them. The CDR3 reads CASSGTGYNEQFF. The CDR3 DNA reads as TGTGCCAGTAGTGGGACGGGGTACAATGAGCAGTTCTTC.

This clone is termed medium-sized (0.01 to 0.1%). This CDR3 is also generated by other DNA sequences in the sample. The gene calls are TRBV6-5 and TRBJ1-1; D gene uncertain. The CDR3 consists of 12 residues. The V end was cut by 5 bases, the J end by 0 bases, with 4 bases between. The germline V gene has CDR1 MNHEY and CDR2 SVGAGI. DNA of the CDR3: TGTGCCAGCAGTACCATGAACACTGAAGCTTTCTTT. Translated, it gives CASSTMNTEAFF.

The chain combines TRBV28 with TRBJ2-7, with 7 bases matching TRBD1. From germline, CDR1 is MDHEN and CDR2 SYDVKM. The CDR3 spans 14 residues. CDR3: CATGAQGPAYEQYF. CDR3 bases: TGTGCAACAGGGGCCCAGGGGCCAGCCTACGAGCAGTACTTC.

This clone was seen more than once but under ten times. The chain links TRBV5-1 to TRBJ1-4; TRBD1 matches 7 bases. The CDR3 runs to 15 residues. Germline V CDR1 and CDR2: SGHRS, YFSETQ. V gave up 4 bases and J gave up 7 bases; unmatched junction bases: 10. CDR3 sequence reads: CASSPGQYRGEKLFF. The DNA of the CDR3 is TGCGCCAGCAGCCCGGGACAGTACAGGGGTGAAAAACTGTTTTTT.

This chain uses TRBV5-1 with TRBJ1-3; 9 nucleotides match TRBD1. Losses at the gene ends were 4 bases for V and 4 bases for J; bases not matched to a gene: 6. Germline V lookup: CDR1 SGHRS, CDR2 YFSETQ. This CDR3 contains 15 residues. CDR3: CASSLYRGQGNTIYF. CDR3 coding DNA: TGCGCCAGCAGCCTATACAGGGGGCAAGGAAACACCATATATTTT.

The chain carries TRBV7-3 and TRBJ1-5; TRBD1 agrees at 8 bases. With 5 bases clipped from V and 0 bases from J, the junction kept 6 bases outside the gene matches. Germline values: CDR1 SGHTA, CDR2 FQGTGA. The CDR3 loop spans 16 amino acids. The CDR3 region is CASSAGQGLSNQPQHF. CDR3 nucleotides: TGTGCCAGCAGCGCCGGACAGGGACTTAGCAATCAGCCCCAGCATTTT.

Worth noting for this clone: The sample carries other DNA sequences with the same CDR3. The chain has TRBV28 and TRBJ2-2; D is unresolved. There are 12 residues in the CDR3. The germline V and J ends were trimmed by 2 bases and 5 bases, with 3 bases remaining between them. Germline V gene lookup returns CDR1 MDHEN and CDR2 SYDVKM. The CDR3 loop reads CASSLRTGELFF. For the CDR3, the DNA is TGTGCCAGCAGTTTACGTACCGGGGAGCTGTTTTTT.

This chain joins TRBV28 and TRBJ1-1; TRBD1 agrees at 9 bases. Trimming at V came to 5 bases and at J to 5 bases, leaving 9 bases not matched to a gene. Germline V gene lookup returns CDR1 MDHEN and CDR2 SYDVKM. The CDR3 covers 15 residues. The CDR3 coding sequence is TGTGCCAGCAGTCCCCAGGGACAGGGTAGGACTGAAGCTTTCTTT. Protein product: CASSPQGQGRTEAFF.